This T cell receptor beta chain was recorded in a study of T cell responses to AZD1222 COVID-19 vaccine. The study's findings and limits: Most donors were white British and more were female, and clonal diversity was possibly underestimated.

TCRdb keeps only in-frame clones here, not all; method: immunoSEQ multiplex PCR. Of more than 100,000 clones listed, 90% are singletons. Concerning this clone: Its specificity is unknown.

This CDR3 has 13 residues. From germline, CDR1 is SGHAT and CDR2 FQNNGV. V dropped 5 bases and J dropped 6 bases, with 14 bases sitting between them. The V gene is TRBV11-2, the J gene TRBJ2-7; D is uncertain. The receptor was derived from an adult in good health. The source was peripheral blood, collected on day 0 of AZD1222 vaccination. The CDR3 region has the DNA TGTGCCAGCAGCCCCCCCCTGGAAGGCGAGCAGTACTTC. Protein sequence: CASSPPLEGEQYF.